This record concerns one T cell receptor beta chain sequence. Assay: immunoSEQ multiplex PCR; the TCRdb copy retains only in-frame clones and omits some. Among about 250,000 clones, 75% to 90% were seen once, and the ten largest hold over 2%. Germline lookup yields CDR1 SGHNT and CDR2 YYREEE (reference sequence). V lost 2 bases, J lost 5 bases, and 6 bases stayed unmatched. The CDR3 spans 14 residues. This sample stems from a study of blood T cell repertoires in COVID-19. Whole-study context: Donors in the United States, Italy and Spain gave samples during acute or convalescent COVID-19. PBMCs, B-cell-depleted T cells, or T cells provided the cDNA or gDNA that made up the material.

Participant age was about 18 to 89 years, and participants resided in approximately 25 US areas. The specimen sequenced was PBMCs or T cells enriched from blood (not recorded which). The chain links TRBV5-4 to TRBJ1-2; TRBD1 matches 7 bases. The source is a woman aged 18-30 years who had recovered from COVID-19. The chain's CDR3 is CASSLTGVKYGYTF. The CDR3 DNA reads as TGTGCCAGCAGCTTAACAGGGGTTAAGTATGGCTACACCTTC.